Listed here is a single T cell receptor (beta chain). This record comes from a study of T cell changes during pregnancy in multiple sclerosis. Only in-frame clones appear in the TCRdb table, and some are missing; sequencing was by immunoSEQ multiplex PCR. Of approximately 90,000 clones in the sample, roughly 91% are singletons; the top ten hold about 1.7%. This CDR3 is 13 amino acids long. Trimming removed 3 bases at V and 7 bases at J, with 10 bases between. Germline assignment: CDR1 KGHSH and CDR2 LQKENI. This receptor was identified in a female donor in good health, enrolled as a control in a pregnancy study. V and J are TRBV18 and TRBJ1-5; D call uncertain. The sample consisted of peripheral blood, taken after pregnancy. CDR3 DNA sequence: TGTGCCAGCTCACCGCTCGGAGACCAGCCCCAGCATTTT. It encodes CASSPLGDQPQHF.